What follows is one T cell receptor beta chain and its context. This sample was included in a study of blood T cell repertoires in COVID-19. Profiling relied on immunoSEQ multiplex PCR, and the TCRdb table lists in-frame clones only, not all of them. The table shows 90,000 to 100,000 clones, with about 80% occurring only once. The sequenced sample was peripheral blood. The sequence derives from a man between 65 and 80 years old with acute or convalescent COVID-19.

The CDR3 bases are TGTGCCAGCAGTTTATCAGGGGCCTACGAGCAGTACTTC. Protein: CASSLSGAYEQYF. The V gene is TRBV12-3 or TRBV12-4, the J gene TRBJ2-7; D perhaps matches TRBD1 (6 bases). There are 13 residues in the CDR3. Deletions cut 2 bases from V and 2 bases from J, with 7 bases between.